The 23 T cell receptor beta chains reported below all come from one sample, sequenced in a study of T cells after yellow fever vaccination. MiXCR, run by TCRdb on the 5' RACE reads, gives a single entry per CDR3 protein. The sample records around 400,000 distinct CDR3 sequences, under 14% being singletons. Sequencing used PBMCs, obtained on the day of the first yellow fever vaccination. The receptors originated from a man younger than 30 who received the YFV17D yellow fever vaccine.

This clonotype was counted a few times. The genes are TRBV7-3 and TRBJ2-3, with TRBD2 matching 9 bases. There are 16 residues in the CDR3. In germline, CDR1 is SGHTA, CDR2 FQGTGA. Trimming took 0 bases from V and 4 from J; bases not matched to a gene: 5. Written as DNA, the CDR3 is TGTGCCAGCAGCTTAACGGGCGGGGGGGCAGCAGATACGCAGTATTTT. The encoded protein is CASSLTGGGAADTQYF.

This clonotype was seen a few times. The chain couples TRBV7-9 to TRBJ1-1; D may be TRBD1 (5 bases). V dropped 6 bases and J dropped 7 bases, with 24 bases sitting between them. This CDR3 has 16 residues. Germline V lookup: CDR1 SEHNR, CDR2 FQNEAQ (reference sequence). The CDR3 sequence is CASSRSGGVYGSEAFF. The CDR3 nucleotides read TGTGCCAGCAGTAGGTCTGGGGGGGTATATGGGAGTGAAGCTTTCTTT.

In this sample, this clonotype turned up many times. V usage is TRBV5-1 and J usage is TRBJ1-5; D is uncertain. V shed 0 bases and J shed 5 bases, with 9 bases lying between them. The CDR3 totals 14 residues. The germline CDR1 and CDR2 sequences are SGHRS and YFSETQ. In nucleotides, the CDR3 is TGCGCCAGCAGCTTGGTGCCAGGCGATCAGCCCCAGCATTTT. Translated: CASSLVPGDQPQHF.

In this sample, this clonotype turned up a few times. Here the CDR3 DNA reads TGCAGTGCGTTACCTAAGTTTTCAAGCTCCTACGAGCAGTACGTC. Translation: CSALPKFSSSYEQYV. The V call is TRBV20-1, the J call TRBJ2-7; D gene uncertain. Germline lookup yields CDR1 DFQATT and CDR2 SNEGSKA (reference sequence). The ends were cut back, 6 bases at V and 0 bases at J, with 18 bases in the middle. The CDR3 consists of 15 residues.

This clonotype was recorded many times. This chain joins TRBV4-2 and TRBJ2-7; 9 bases are a match to TRBD1. Germline V gives CDR1 LGHNA, CDR2 YNFKEQ. Trimming cost V 4 bases and J 6 bases; bases outside gene matches: 10. This CDR3 spans 15 amino acids. The chain's CDR3 is CASSPETGGVGEQYF. In nucleotides, the CDR3 is TGTGCCAGCAGCCCAGAGACAGGGGGAGTGGGCGAGCAGTACTTC.

The chain uses TRBV27 and TRBJ1-1; D is undetermined. The CDR3 sequence is 14 residues long. Germline V gives CDR1 MNHEY, CDR2 SMNVEV (reference sequence). The V and J ends lost 2 bases and 4 bases respectively, with 11 bases between them. The CDR3 bases are TGTGCCAGCAGTTTAAGGGCATTGCGCACTGAAGCTTTCTTT. Its protein product is CASSLRALRTEAFF.

This clonotype has only a few counts. The V gene is TRBV9, the J gene TRBJ1-6; D call uncertain. V was pared by 3 bases and J by 7 bases, with 14 bases between. The CDR3 loop spans 15 amino acids. Germline lookup yields CDR1 SGDLS and CDR2 YYNGEE. The CDR3 nucleotides are TGTGCCAGCAGCGACCCGGCGACGGGGAATTCACCCCTCCACTTT. This encodes CASSDPATGNSPLHF.

This clonotype appeared a few times. V and J are TRBV6-1 and TRBJ1-2, with no clear D. CDR1 is MNHNS and CDR2 is SASEGT in the germline V gene. Trimming left V 5 bases short and J 5 bases short, with 12 bases between. The CDR3 is 13 amino acids. In nucleotides, the CDR3 is TGTGCCAGCAGTAGCGGGATATCTTATGGCTACACCTTC. Its protein product is CASSSGISYGYTF.

The genes are TRBV6-1 and TRBJ2-5; D possibly corresponds to TRBD2 (5 bases). Germline values: CDR1 MNHNS, CDR2 SASEGT. V was trimmed by 6 bases and J by 3 bases, leaving 8 bases between them. The CDR3 consists of 12 residues. In nucleotides, the CDR3 is TGTGCCAGCAGGGACTTCAAAGAGACCCAGTACTTC. Residues: CASRDFKETQYF.

This clonotype was picked up a small number of times. This chain links TRBV5-4 with TRBJ2-3; TRBD2 matches at 12 bases. The CDR3 is made up of 16 amino acids. J lost 6 bases, V lost 4 bases, and 9 bases had no gene match. Germline-derived CDR1 and CDR2 are SGHNT and YYREEE (reference sequence). CDR3 sequence reads: CASSAYSSGGADTQYF. The CDR3 DNA reads TGTGCCAGCAGCGCATACTCTAGCGGGGGGGCTGATACGCAGTATTTT.

This clonotype was counted ten times or more. The chain has TRBV5-5 and TRBJ1-1; a weak D match, TRBD1 (5 bases). In germline, CDR1 is SGHKS, CDR2 YYEKEE (reference sequence). With 0 bases removed from V and 0 bases from J, the gap between germline ends came to 12 bases. The CDR3 contains 16 residues. The CDR3 region has the DNA TGTGCCAGCAGCTTGGTGGCGGGACTGATGAACACTGAAGCTTTCTTT. Its translation is CASSLVAGLMNTEAFF. Full variable domain (remainder filled in from reference TRBV5-5 and TRBJ1-1): DAGVTQSPTHLIKTRGQQVTLRCSPISGHKSVSWYQQVLGQGPQFIFQYYEKEERGRGNFPDRFSARQFPNYSSELNVNALLLGDSALYLCASSLVAGLMNTEAFFGQGTRLTVV.

The chain has TRBV6-1 and TRBJ1-5; weak D call: TRBD1 (5 bases). The CDR3 extends over 13 amino acids. Deletions cut 5 bases from V and 5 bases from J, with 10 bases between. Germline assignment: CDR1 MNHNS and CDR2 SASEGT. CDR3 sequence (DNA): TGTGCCAGCAGTAGGGACGGATATCAGCCCCAGCATTTT. This sequence encodes CASSRDGYQPQHF.

This clonotype showed up many times. The genes are TRBV5-5 and TRBJ1-1; weak D call: TRBD1 (5 bases). The CDR3 extends over 13 amino acids. The germline CDR1 and CDR2 sequences are SGHKS and YYEKEE (reference sequence). Trimming removed 4 bases at V and 5 bases at J, with 12 bases between. The CDR3 bases are TGTGCCAGCAGCATGCTGGGGCGGACTGAAGCTTTCTTT. This encodes CASSMLGRTEAFF.

This clonotype has only a few counts. The V call is TRBV3-1, the J call TRBJ1-2; the D gene is possibly TRBD1 (5 bases). The CDR3 runs to 15 residues. Germline assignment: CDR1 LGHDT and CDR2 YNNKEL (reference sequence). V dropped 6 bases and J dropped 3 bases, with 17 bases sitting between them. CDR3 loop: CASSRTSGTDYGYTF. The CDR3 DNA is TGTGCCAGCAGTCGTACCTCCGGGACGGACTATGGCTACACCTTC.

This clonotype has more than one count but fewer than ten. V and J are TRBV6-1 and TRBJ2-5, with D maybe TRBD1 (6 bases). The CDR3 is 15 amino acids. Trimming shortened V by 5 bases and J by 2 bases, and 15 bases separated the two germline ends. Germline lookup yields CDR1 MNHNS and CDR2 SASEGT. The CDR3 sequence is CASSRRSDRQETQYF. CDR3 nucleotides: TGTGCCAGCAGTCGAAGAAGCGACAGGCAAGAGACCCAGTACTTC.

The chain joins TRBV7-2 to TRBJ2-3; the match to TRBD2 covers 15 bases. CDR1 and CDR2 (germline): SGHTA, FQGNSA. J lost 3 bases, V lost 4 bases, and 5 bases had no gene match. The CDR3 is 17 residues long. The CDR3: CASSWHGTSGGTDTQYF. In DNA, the CDR3 is TGTGCCAGCAGCTGGCATGGGACTAGCGGGGGGACAGATACGCAGTATTTT.

This chain connects TRBV20-1 to TRBJ1-1, with D possibly matching TRBD1 (5 bases). The germline CDR1 and CDR2 sequences are DFQATT and SNEGSKA (reference sequence). The CDR3 has 14 residues. V lost 6 bases and J 0 bases, leaving 14 bases between the germline ends. The CDR3 loop is CSAPRRGLNTEAFF. The CDR3, as DNA: TGCAGTGCCCCGAGGAGGGGCCTGAACACTGAAGCTTTCTTT.

In its sample, this clonotype was seen a few times. The chain links TRBV19 to TRBJ2-7; D may match TRBD1 or TRBD2 (6 bases each). The CDR3 is 14 residues long. The V gene's germline CDR1 is LNHDA and CDR2 SQIVND (reference sequence). V shed 6 bases and J shed 6 bases, with 18 bases lying between them. The CDR3 bases are TGTGCCAGTAGAATACTTCCGGGGGCGGCCGAGCAGTACTTC. Encoded protein: CASRILPGAAEQYF.

This chain joins TRBV5-1 and TRBJ2-5; TRBD2 matches at 7 bases. The J segment lost 5 bases and the V segment lost 1 base, leaving 11 bases of the junction unmatched. Germline values: CDR1 SGHRS, CDR2 YFSETQ. This CDR3 region has 16 residues. CDR3 bases: TGCGCCAGCAGCTTGCCCCGCGGGGGAGAAGTCGAGACCCAGTACTTC. This encodes CASSLPRGGEVETQYF. Supplemented by reference TRBV5-1 and TRBJ2-5, the full variable domain reads KAGVTQTPRYLIKTRGQQVTLSCSPISGHRSVSWYQQTPGQGLQFLFEYFSETQRNKGNFPGRFSGRQFSNSRSEMNVSTLELGDSALYLCASSLPRGGEVETQYFGPGTRLLVL.

The chain has TRBV5-4 and TRBJ2-7, with a weak D call TRBD2 (5 bases). The germline V gene encodes CDR1 SGHNT and CDR2 YYREEE (reference sequence). V lost 4 bases and J 1 base, leaving 9 bases between the germline ends. The CDR3 runs to 13 residues. Written as DNA, the CDR3 is TGTGCCAGCAGCAGCGGCAGATCCTACGAGCAGTACGTC. It specifies CASSSGRSYEQYV.

The sample holds many counts of this clonotype. V gene TRBV12-3 or TRBV12-4 combines with J gene TRBJ1-1; D is unclear. CDR3 length equals 13 residues. Trimming pared 2 bases from V and 0 bases from J, leaving 4 bases between. The CDR3 coding sequence is TGTGCCAGCAGTTTACGGCTGAACACTGAAGCTTTCTTT. This gives the protein CASSLRLNTEAFF.

The chain has TRBV9 and TRBJ1-2; maybe TRBD1 (6 bases). The germline V gene encodes CDR1 SGDLS and CDR2 YYNGEE. The CDR3 is made up of 14 amino acids. The V end was cut by 0 bases, the J end by 4 bases, with 10 bases between. DNA for the CDR3: TGTGCCAGCAGCGTAGGGGGGGCAATCTATGGCTACACCTTC. Translated, it gives CASSVGGAIYGYTF.

This clonotype was seen many times. J is TRBJ1-4 and V is TRBV28; 10 bases line up with TRBD1. Losses at the gene ends were 5 bases for V and 4 bases for J; bases not matched to a gene: 7. The CDR3 has 16 amino acids. Germline-derived CDR1 and CDR2 are MDHEN and SYDVKM. CDR3 sequence (DNA): TGTGCCAGCAGTCCCGGGACAGGGGCCGTTAATGAAAAACTGTTTTTT. Translating it yields CASSPGTGAVNEKLFF.